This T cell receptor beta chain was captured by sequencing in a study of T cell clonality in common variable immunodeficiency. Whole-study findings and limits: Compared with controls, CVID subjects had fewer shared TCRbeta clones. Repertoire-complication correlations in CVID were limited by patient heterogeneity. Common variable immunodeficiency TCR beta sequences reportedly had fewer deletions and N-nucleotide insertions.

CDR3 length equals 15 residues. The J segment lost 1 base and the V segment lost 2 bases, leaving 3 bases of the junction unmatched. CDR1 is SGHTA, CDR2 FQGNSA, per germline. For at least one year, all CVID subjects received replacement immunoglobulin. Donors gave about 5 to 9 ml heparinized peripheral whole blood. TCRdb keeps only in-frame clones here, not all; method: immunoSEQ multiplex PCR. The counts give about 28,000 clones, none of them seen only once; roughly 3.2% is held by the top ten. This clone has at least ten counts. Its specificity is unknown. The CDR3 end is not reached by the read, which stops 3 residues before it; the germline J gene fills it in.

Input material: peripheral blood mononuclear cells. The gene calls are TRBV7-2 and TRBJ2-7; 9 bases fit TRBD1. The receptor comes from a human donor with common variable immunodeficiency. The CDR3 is CASSLQTGGSYEQYF. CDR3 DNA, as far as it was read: TGTGCCAGCAGCTTACAGACAGGGGGTTCCTACGAG. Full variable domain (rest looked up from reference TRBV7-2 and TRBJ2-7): GAGVSQSPSNKVTEKGKDVELRCDPISGHTALYWYRQSLGQGLEFLIYFQGNSAPDKSGLPSDRFSAERTGGSVSTLTIQRTQQEDSAVYLCASSLQTGGSYEQYFGPGTRLTVT.